The rows below give T cell receptor beta chains drawn from one sample of a study of cytomegalovirus exposure and HLA in healthy donors. TCRdb's copy holds only in-frame clones and misses some; the assay was immunoSEQ multiplex PCR. The sample includes fewer than 200,000 clones, 75% to 90% of them seen just once. Sequenced input: PBMCs. These receptors came from a boy between 2 and 15 years old in good health and CMV-seronegative. Both conserved end residues are part of each CDR3. Each record gives: CDR3 protein, V gene, J gene.

cdr3_aa: CASSTLQGDDYGYTF
v_call: TRBV9
j_call: TRBJ1-2

cdr3_aa: CASSLLVGGGGYTF
v_call: TRBV28
j_call: TRBJ1-2

cdr3_aa: CASSPGDIDHEQYF
v_call: TRBV10-1
j_call: TRBJ2-7

cdr3_aa: CASSNPRQRLLSQALESAEAFF
v_call: TRBV21-1
j_call: TRBJ1-1

cdr3_aa: CASSQTGGGYTEAFF
v_call: TRBV7-9
j_call: TRBJ1-1

cdr3_aa: CASSPTGGRYEQYF
v_call: TRBV7-9
j_call: TRBJ2-7

cdr3_aa: CASNLPGIHEQYF
v_call: TRBV28
j_call: TRBJ2-7

cdr3_aa: CASRGHPGAFF
v_call: TRBV2
j_call: TRBJ1-1

cdr3_aa: CASSVGGSLNYGYTF
v_call: TRBV9
j_call: TRBJ1-2

cdr3_aa: CAWMMGGDSPLHF
v_call: TRBV30
j_call: TRBJ1-6

cdr3_aa: CATKGDSYNEQFF
v_call: TRBV6-5
j_call: TRBJ2-1

cdr3_aa: CAITADGETQYF
v_call: TRBV10-3
j_call: TRBJ2-5

cdr3_aa: CASRTGVGGYTF
v_call: TRBV28
j_call: TRBJ1-2

cdr3_aa: CASSVGGNTGELFF
v_call: TRBV9
j_call: TRBJ2-2

cdr3_aa: CASSVREGTDTQYF
v_call: TRBV2
j_call: TRBJ2-3

cdr3_aa: CASRGPGLARYNEQFF
v_call: TRBV2
j_call: TRBJ2-1

cdr3_aa: CASSEGTGGWQPQHF
v_call: TRBV6-1
j_call: TRBJ1-5

cdr3_aa: CASSLFGQGPETQYF
v_call: TRBV28
j_call: TRBJ2-5

cdr3_aa: CASREGQGAFYEQYF
v_call: TRBV28
j_call: TRBJ2-7

cdr3_aa: CASNRTGFGANVLTF
v_call: TRBV6-1
j_call: TRBJ2-6

cdr3_aa: CASSIRVNTEAFF
v_call: TRBV19
j_call: TRBJ1-1

cdr3_aa: CASSFAGTNSPLHF
v_call: TRBV5-6
j_call: TRBJ1-6

cdr3_aa: CASSARQYPTRTDTQYF
v_call: TRBV7-8
j_call: TRBJ2-3

cdr3_aa: CASSERQALHGYTF
v_call: TRBV2
j_call: TRBJ1-2

cdr3_aa: CASRPPGQGTSGANVLTF
v_call: TRBV5-4
j_call: TRBJ2-6

cdr3_aa: CASSELRGRAGANVLTF
v_call: TRBV2
j_call: TRBJ2-6

cdr3_aa: CASSVADVAGGWANIQYF
v_call: TRBV9
j_call: TRBJ2-4

cdr3_aa: CASSPEESGEQFF
v_call: TRBV18
j_call: TRBJ2-1

cdr3_aa: CASSLWQGAGANVLTF
v_call: TRBV28
j_call: TRBJ2-6

cdr3_aa: CAISDQGVGTEAFF
v_call: TRBV10-3
j_call: TRBJ1-1

cdr3_aa: CASSTSGGREETQYF
v_call: TRBV21-1
j_call: TRBJ2-5

cdr3_aa: CASKRPVTGELFF
v_call: TRBV7-8
j_call: TRBJ2-2

cdr3_aa: CASSSSIGEKLFF
v_call: TRBV7-3
j_call: TRBJ1-4

cdr3_aa: CASSLGTRQSLGYTF
v_call: TRBV5-8
j_call: TRBJ1-2

cdr3_aa: CASSEQTGGVGGYTF
v_call: TRBV5-1
j_call: TRBJ1-2

cdr3_aa: CASSLWFGTGNGYTF
v_call: TRBV28
j_call: TRBJ1-2

cdr3_aa: CSVPTGPIYNEQFF
v_call: TRBV29-1
j_call: TRBJ2-1

cdr3_aa: CASRESGTGDMGTQYF
v_call: TRBV28
j_call: TRBJ2-3

cdr3_aa: CAISANANTEAFF
v_call: TRBV10-3
j_call: TRBJ1-1

cdr3_aa: CASSFVWGVDTEAFF
v_call: TRBV5-1
j_call: TRBJ1-1

cdr3_aa: CAISGGPRGFDGYTF
v_call: TRBV10-3
j_call: TRBJ1-2

cdr3_aa: CASSLNSGSVAYEQYF
v_call: TRBV5-1
j_call: TRBJ2-7

cdr3_aa: CASSLTRSTDTQYF
v_call: TRBV13
j_call: TRBJ2-3

cdr3_aa: CASSFGSWTGAYEQYF
v_call: TRBV7-9
j_call: TRBJ2-7

cdr3_aa: CASSPRVGYTF
v_call: TRBV6-1
j_call: TRBJ1-2

cdr3_aa: CASSMGQGGREQYF
v_call: TRBV5-1
j_call: TRBJ2-7

cdr3_aa: CASNPLGGITEAFF
v_call: TRBV2
j_call: TRBJ1-1

cdr3_aa: CASSYSGTAHTGELFF
v_call: TRBV6-6
j_call: TRBJ2-2

cdr3_aa: CASNPSGGADTQYF
v_call: TRBV10-2
j_call: TRBJ2-3

cdr3_aa: CSSSLVVAGNTEAFF
v_call: TRBV7-9
j_call: TRBJ1-1

cdr3_aa: CAGGTGSTDTQYF
v_call: TRBV10-3
j_call: TRBJ2-3

cdr3_aa: CASSEDRAVRRSGEQYF
v_call: TRBV6-1
j_call: TRBJ2-7